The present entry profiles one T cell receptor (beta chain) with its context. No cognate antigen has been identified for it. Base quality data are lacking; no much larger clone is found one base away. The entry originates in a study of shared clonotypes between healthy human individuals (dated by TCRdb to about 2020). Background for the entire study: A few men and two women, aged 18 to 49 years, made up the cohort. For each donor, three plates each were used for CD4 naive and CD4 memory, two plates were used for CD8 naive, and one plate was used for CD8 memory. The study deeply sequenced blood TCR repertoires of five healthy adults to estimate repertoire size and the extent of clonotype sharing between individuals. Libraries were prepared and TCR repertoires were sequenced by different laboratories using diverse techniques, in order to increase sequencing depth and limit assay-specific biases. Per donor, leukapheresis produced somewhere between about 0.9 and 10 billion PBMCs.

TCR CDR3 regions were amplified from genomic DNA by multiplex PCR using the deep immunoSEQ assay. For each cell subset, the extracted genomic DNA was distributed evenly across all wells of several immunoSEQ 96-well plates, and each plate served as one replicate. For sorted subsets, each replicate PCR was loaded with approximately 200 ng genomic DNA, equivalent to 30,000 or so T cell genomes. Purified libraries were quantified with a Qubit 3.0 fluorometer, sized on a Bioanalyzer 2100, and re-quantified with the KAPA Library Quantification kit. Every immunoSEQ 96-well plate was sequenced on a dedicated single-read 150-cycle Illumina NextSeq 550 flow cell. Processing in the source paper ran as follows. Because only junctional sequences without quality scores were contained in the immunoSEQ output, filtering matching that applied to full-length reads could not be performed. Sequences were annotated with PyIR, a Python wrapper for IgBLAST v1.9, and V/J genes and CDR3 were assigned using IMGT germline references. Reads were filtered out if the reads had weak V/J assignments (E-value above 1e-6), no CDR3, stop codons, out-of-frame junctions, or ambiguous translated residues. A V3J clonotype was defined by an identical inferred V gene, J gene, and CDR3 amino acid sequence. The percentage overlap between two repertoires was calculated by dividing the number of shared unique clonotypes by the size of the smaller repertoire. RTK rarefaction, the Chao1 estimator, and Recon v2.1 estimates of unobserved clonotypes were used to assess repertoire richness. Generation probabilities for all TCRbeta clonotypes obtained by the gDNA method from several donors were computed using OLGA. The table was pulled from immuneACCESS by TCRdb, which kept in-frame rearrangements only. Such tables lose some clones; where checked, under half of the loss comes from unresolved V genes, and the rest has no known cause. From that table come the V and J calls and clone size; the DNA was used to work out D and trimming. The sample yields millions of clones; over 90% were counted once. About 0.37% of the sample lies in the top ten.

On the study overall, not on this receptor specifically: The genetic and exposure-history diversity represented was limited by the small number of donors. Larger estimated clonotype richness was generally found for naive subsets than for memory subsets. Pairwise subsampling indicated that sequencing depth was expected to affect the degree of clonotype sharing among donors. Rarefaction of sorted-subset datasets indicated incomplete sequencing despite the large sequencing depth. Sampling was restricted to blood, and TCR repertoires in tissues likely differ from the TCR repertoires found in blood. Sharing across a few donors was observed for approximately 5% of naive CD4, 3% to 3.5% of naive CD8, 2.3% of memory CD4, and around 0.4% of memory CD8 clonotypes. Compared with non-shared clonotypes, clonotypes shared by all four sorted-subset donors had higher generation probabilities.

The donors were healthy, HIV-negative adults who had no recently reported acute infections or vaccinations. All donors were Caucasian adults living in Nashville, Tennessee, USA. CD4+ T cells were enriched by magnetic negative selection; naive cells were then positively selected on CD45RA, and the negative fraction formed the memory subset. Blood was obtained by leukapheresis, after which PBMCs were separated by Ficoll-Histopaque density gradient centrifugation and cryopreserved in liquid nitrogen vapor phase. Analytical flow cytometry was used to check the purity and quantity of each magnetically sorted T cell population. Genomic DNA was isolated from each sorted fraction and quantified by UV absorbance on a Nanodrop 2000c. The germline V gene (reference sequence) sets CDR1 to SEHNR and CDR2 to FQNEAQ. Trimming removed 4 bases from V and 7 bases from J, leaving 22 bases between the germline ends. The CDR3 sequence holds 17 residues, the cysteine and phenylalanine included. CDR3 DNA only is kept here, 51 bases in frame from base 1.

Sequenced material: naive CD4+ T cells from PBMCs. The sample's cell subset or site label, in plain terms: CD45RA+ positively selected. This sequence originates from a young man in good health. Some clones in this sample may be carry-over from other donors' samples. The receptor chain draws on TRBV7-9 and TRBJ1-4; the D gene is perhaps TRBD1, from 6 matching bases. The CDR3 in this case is CASSSRARTGHGEKLFF. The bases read TGTGCCAGCAGCTCGAGAGCAAGAACAGGGCACGGTGAAAAACTGTTTTTT.